Following are 27 T cell receptor beta chains from one sample sequenced in a study of T cell repertoires in cytomegalovirus infection. No antigen is known for these receptors. TCRdb itself ran the reads through MiXCR, one entry per CDR3 protein. The table has about 83,000 distinct CDR3 sequences, around half seen once. This specimen was CD8+ T cells from cultured PBMCs, taken from culture after CMV antigen stimulation. Source of these receptors: a human donor in good health (CMV status not recorded). Some clones in this sample may be carry-over from other donors' samples.

This clonotype came up a few times. The rearrangement joins TRBV20-1 to TRBJ2-7, with 8 positions matching TRBD2. The V and J ends lost 1 base and 2 bases, in that order; junction bases with no gene match: 16. The CDR3 extends over 18 amino acids. Per the germline V gene, CDR1 is DFQATT and CDR2 is SNEGSKA (reference sequence). CDR3 loop: CSARVRGGPRPTTYEQYF. The CDR3 bases are TGCAGTGCTAGAGTTCGGGGGGGTCCCCGGCCAACTACCTACGAGCAGTACTTC.

This clonotype showed up just a few times. This sequence joins TRBV28 and TRBJ2-4, with TRBD1 matching over 12 bases. This CDR3 comprises 14 residues. The ends lost 5 bases at V and 8 bases at J; junction bases unmatched: 4. Germline V gives CDR1 MDHEN, CDR2 SYDVKM. This CDR3 is CASSPRDRGHIQYF. CDR3 DNA sequence: TGTGCCAGCAGTCCCCGGGACAGGGGGCACATTCAGTACTTC.

V and J are TRBV7-8 and TRBJ1-2; 8 bases line up with TRBD1. The CDR3 extends over 13 amino acids. Germline assignment: CDR1 SGHVS and CDR2 FQNEAQ. V was pared by 5 bases and J by 7 bases, with 6 bases of the junction left unmatched. This CDR3 reads CASSEYRGFGYTF. DNA of the CDR3: TGTGCCAGCAGCGAGTACAGGGGGTTTGGCTACACCTTC.

The V call is TRBV5-1, the J call TRBJ2-7; 8 bases fit TRBD1. The CDR3 consists of 16 residues. Germline V gene sequence: CDR1 SGHRS, CDR2 YFSETQ. Trimming cost V 0 bases and J 3 bases; bases outside gene matches: 8. DNA of the CDR3: TGCGCCAGCAGCTTGGTAGGAGACAGGGGACTCTACGAGCAGTACTTC. This encodes CASSLVGDRGLYEQYF.

This clonotype was observed a few times. The chain has TRBV7-2 and TRBJ1-5, with D tentatively TRBD1 (6 bases). V gave up 7 bases and J gave up 4 bases, with 14 bases separating them. This CDR3 is 14 amino acids long. Germline V gene data show CDR1 as SGHTA and CDR2 as FQGNSA. This CDR3 reads CASTSGQNNQPQHF. CDR3 sequence (DNA): TGTGCCAGCACCTCCGGACAGAATAATCAGCCCCAGCATTTT. The variable domain in full, completed from reference TRBV7-2 and TRBJ1-5, reads GAGVSQSPSNKVTEKGKDVELRCDPISGHTALYWYRQSLGQGLEFLIYFQGNSAPDKSGLPSDRFSAERTGGSVSTLTIQRTQQEDSAVYLCASTSGQNNQPQHFGDGTRLSIL.

This clonotype was counted ten times or more. This chain links TRBV7-8 with TRBJ2-1, with 8 bases that match TRBD2. Per germline, CDR1 SGHVS and CDR2 FQNEAQ. CDR3 size: 13 residues. Trimming removed 1 base from V and 8 bases from J; junction bases left unmatched: 1. CDR3 amino acids: CASSLDGRDEQFF. The CDR3, as DNA: TGTGCCAGCAGCTTAGACGGGAGGGATGAGCAGTTCTTC.

The chain joins TRBV5-4 to TRBJ2-7; TRBD2 agrees at 13 bases. The V gene end was trimmed by 2 bases and the J gene end by 2 bases; junction bases not matched to a gene: 4. CDR1 SGHNT and CDR2 YYREEE come from the germline V gene (reference sequence). The CDR3 totals 16 residues. CDR3 sequence: CASSLRLAGGTYEQYF. The CDR3 bases are TGTGCCAGCAGCTTACGACTAGCGGGGGGAACCTACGAGCAGTACTTC.

The chain couples TRBV7-2 to TRBJ2-2; D is possibly TRBD1 (6 bases). Germline-derived CDR1 and CDR2 are SGHTA and FQGNSA. Trimming shortened V by 6 bases and J by 5 bases, and 13 bases separated the two germline ends. The CDR3 sequence is 14 residues long. The CDR3 protein is CASSPGVGTGELFF. Here the CDR3 DNA reads TGTGCCAGCAGTCCAGGGGTTGGGACCGGGGAGCTGTTTTTT.

This clonotype was detected only a few times. The chain uses TRBV19 and TRBJ2-7; no reliable D call. The germline V gene has CDR1 LNHDA and CDR2 SQIVND (reference sequence). The germline V and J ends were trimmed by 1 base and 6 bases, with 13 bases remaining between them. CDR3 length equals 14 residues. CDR3 sequence (DNA): TGTGCCAGTAGTATAGGTCCGGTTGACTCCGAGCAGTACTTC. Encoded protein: CASSIGPVDSEQYF.

J is TRBJ2-2 and V is TRBV4-1; D is unclear. The germline V gene encodes CDR1 MGHRA and CDR2 YSYEKL. Trimming pared 4 bases from V and 4 bases from J, leaving 7 bases between. The CDR3 contains 13 residues. The CDR3 region has the DNA TGCGCCAGCAGCCCCTCAGGCACCGGGGAGCTGTTTTTT. It codes for CASSPSGTGELFF.

This clonotype was counted between two and nine times. The V and J genes are TRBV12-3 or TRBV12-4 and TRBJ1-5; D gene uncertain. Trimming removed 7 bases at V and 1 base at J, with 14 bases between. There are 15 residues in the CDR3. CDR3 amino acids: CASTETYVSNQPQHF. The CDR3 bases are TGTGCCAGCACTGAAACTTATGTCAGCAATCAGCCCCAGCATTTT.

V is TRBV28 and J is TRBJ2-7; 12 nucleotides align to TRBD2. V shed 3 bases and J 3 bases; nucleotides not matched to a gene: 9. The CDR3 is made up of 17 amino acids. Per the germline V gene, CDR1 is MDHEN and CDR2 is SYDVKM. CDR3 in DNA: TGTGCCAGCAGTTTTCACAGGACGGGACTAGCGGGCTACGAGCAGTACTTC. Residues: CASSFHRTGLAGYEQYF.

The chain carries TRBV6-2 or TRBV6-3 and TRBJ2-3; D gene uncertain. Germline values: CDR1 MNHEY, CDR2 SVGEGT. This CDR3 contains 16 residues. The germline V and J ends were trimmed by 5 bases and 2 bases, with 17 bases remaining between them. The CDR3 loop reads CASSDWYGLPTDTQYF. In DNA, the CDR3 is TGTGCCAGCAGTGACTGGTATGGTCTTCCCACAGATACGCAGTATTTT.

The chain joins TRBV5-1 to TRBJ2-4; D unresolved. CDR1 and CDR2 from the germline V gene are SGHRS and YFSETQ. The ends were cut back, 0 bases at V and 0 bases at J, with 10 bases in the middle. The CDR3 loop spans 16 amino acids. The CDR3 DNA follows: TGCGCCAGCAGCTTGGATAGCTCCCTAGCCAAAAACATTCAGTACTTC. It specifies CASSLDSSLAKNIQYF.

A few counts support this clonotype. The chain recombines TRBV7-9 with TRBJ2-1; D may be TRBD2 (6 bases). The CDR3 is 15 residues long. Germline CDR1 is SEHNR and CDR2 is FQNEAQ (reference sequence). Trimming left V 5 bases short and J 0 bases short, with 11 bases between. The CDR3 DNA sequence: TGTGCCAGCAGCCCAGTGGGGGGCTCCTACAATGAGCAGTTCTTC. It is translated as CASSPVGGSYNEQFF.

This sequence joins TRBV11-2 and TRBJ2-7, with TRBD1 matching 11 bases. The CDR3 is 19 residues long. CDR1 SGHAT and CDR2 FQNNGV come from the germline V gene. V shed 6 bases, J shed 1 base, and the junction held 17 bases outside the gene matches. The CDR3: CASSSLRGQGASSSYEQYF. In DNA, the CDR3 is TGTGCCAGCAGTTCGCTGAGAGGACAGGGGGCGTCGAGTTCCTACGAGCAGTACTTC.

The chain is built from TRBV4-2 and TRBJ2-3; TRBD2 aligns across 12 bases. Germline-derived CDR1 and CDR2 are LGHNA and YNFKEQ. Unmatched junction bases numbered 7, after V lost 4 bases and J lost 2 bases. This CDR3 is built from 17 residues. Written as DNA, the CDR3 is TGTGCCAGCAGCCGTACGACTAGCGGGAGCTCCACAGATACGCAGTATTTT. This translates into CASSRTTSGSSTDTQYF.

The chain carries TRBV7-9 and TRBJ1-2; TRBD1 agrees at 10 bases. The CDR3 loop spans 14 amino acids. Germline CDR1 reads SEHNR; CDR2 reads FQNEAQ (reference sequence). The J segment lost 4 bases and the V segment lost 5 bases, leaving 4 bases of the junction unmatched. In nucleotides, the CDR3 is TGTGCCAGCAGCGCCGGGACAGGGGTCTATGGCTACACCTTC. Translated: CASSAGTGVYGYTF.

The chain links TRBV19 to TRBJ2-5; D perhaps matches TRBD2 (5 bases). CDR1 LNHDA and CDR2 SQIVND come from the germline V gene (reference sequence). Trimming took 3 bases from V and 3 from J, leaving 14 bases between them. This CDR3 spans 15 amino acids. The CDR3 sequence is CASSIYISGKETQYF. The CDR3 DNA sequence: TGTGCCAGTAGTATCTATATCAGCGGTAAAGAGACCCAGTACTTC. The variable domain in full, completed from reference TRBV19 and TRBJ2-5, reads DGGITQSPKYLFRKEGQNVTLSCEQNLNHDAMYWYRQDPGQGLRLIYYSQIVNDFQKGDIAEGYSVSREKKESFPLTVTSAQKNPTAFYLCASSIYISGKETQYFGPGTRLLVL.

V is TRBV6-1 and J is TRBJ1-1, with D unclear. Looked up from germline, CDR1 is MNHNS and CDR2 is SASEGT. There are 12 residues in the CDR3. The V gene lost 7 bases and the J gene lost 8 bases, with 14 bases spanning the gap. The CDR3 loop is CASNRIVPEAFF. The CDR3 DNA reads as TGTGCCAGCAATCGGATCGTACCGGAAGCTTTCTTT.

This clonotype was observed a few times. The chain uses TRBV7-8 and TRBJ2-5; the match to TRBD2 covers 11 bases. After removal of 6 bases from V and 5 bases from J, the junction contained 11 bases not matched to a gene. Germline V CDR1 and CDR2: SGHVS, FQNEAQ. The CDR3 is 16 amino acids. CDR3 nucleotide sequence: TGTGCCAGCAGTCATAGCGGGGGGGCCTATTTGGAGACCCAGTACTTC. Translated, it gives CASSHSGGAYLETQYF.

This clonotype showed up just a few times. V gene TRBV10-2 combines with J gene TRBJ2-7; D uncertain. V lost 6 bases and J 0 bases, leaving 9 bases between the germline ends. The CDR3 loop spans 13 amino acids. Germline assignment: CDR1 WSHSY and CDR2 SAAADI. The CDR3 loop is CASRDGSSYEQYF. Written as DNA, the CDR3 is TGCGCCAGCAGGGACGGTAGCTCCTACGAGCAGTACTTC.

This chain links TRBV7-6 with TRBJ2-7; unclear D gene. V lost 6 bases to trimming and J lost 3 bases, with 18 bases between them. This CDR3 comprises 15 residues. Germline V CDR1 and CDR2: SGHVS, FNYEAQ. The CDR3 loop reads CASSPSSRNIYEQYF. The CDR3 DNA sequence: TGTGCCAGCAGTCCCTCGAGCAGAAATATCTACGAGCAGTACTTC. Complete variable domain (other parts from reference TRBV7-6 and TRBJ2-7): GAGVSQSPRYKVTKRGQDVALRCDPISGHVSLYWYRQALGQGPEFLTYFNYEAQQDKSGLPNDRFSAERPEGSISTLTIQRTEQRDSAMYRCASSPSSRNIYEQYFGPGTRLTVT.

On this clonotype itself: Mismatch with germline at one junction end may stem from a read error. This rearrangement joins TRBV4-1 to TRBJ1-1, with D perhaps matching TRBD1 (5 bases). The CDR3 runs to 17 residues. CDR1 is MGHRA and CDR2 is YSYEKL in the germline V gene. The CDR3 DNA follows: TGTGCCAGCAGCCAAGAGGTGGGGACGGAAAGTGACACTGAAGCTTTCTTT. Amino acids: CASSQEVGTESDTEAFF.

The rearrangement uses TRBV10-3 and TRBJ1-6; D unclear. CDR3 size: 14 residues. Germline loops: CDR1 ENHRY, CDR2 SYGVKD. V shed 6 bases and J shed 7 bases, with 13 bases lying between them. In DNA, the CDR3 is TGTGCCATCAGCGAGGTCGAAGGGAATTCACCCCTCCACTTT. It translates to CAISEVEGNSPLHF.

The chain combines TRBV6-8 with TRBJ2-2; D gene uncertain. V gave up 0 bases and J gave up 1 base, with 6 bases separating them. The CDR3 length is 15 residues. Per the germline V gene, CDR1 is MNHGY and CDR2 is SAAAGT. CDR3 protein: CASSYSEGNTGELFF. For the CDR3, the DNA is TGTGCCAGCAGTTACTCAGAAGGGAACACCGGGGAGCTGTTTTTT.

The chain links TRBV13 to TRBJ1-5, with 8 bases lining up with TRBD1. The J segment lost 7 bases and the V segment lost 0 bases, leaving 5 bases of the junction unmatched. The CDR3 sequence is 15 residues long. In germline, CDR1 is PRHDT, CDR2 FYEKMQ (reference sequence). The DNA for the CDR3 is TGTGCCAGCAGCTTAGGGCAGGGGGCTTGGCAGCCCCAGCATTTT. Translating gives CASSLGQGAWQPQHF.